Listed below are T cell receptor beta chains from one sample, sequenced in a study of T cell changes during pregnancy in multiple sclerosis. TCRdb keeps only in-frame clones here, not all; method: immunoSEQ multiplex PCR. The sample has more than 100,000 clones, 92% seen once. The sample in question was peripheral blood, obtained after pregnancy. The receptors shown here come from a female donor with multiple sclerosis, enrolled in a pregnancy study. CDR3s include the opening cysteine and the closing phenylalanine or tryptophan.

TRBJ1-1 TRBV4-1 CASRGPLMNTEAFF
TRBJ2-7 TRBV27 CASSLDDSNTYEQYF
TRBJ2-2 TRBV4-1 CASSQGGGLARTGELFF
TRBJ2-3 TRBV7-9 CASSFDSYTDTQYF
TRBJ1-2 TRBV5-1 CASSLEQGGLNGYTF
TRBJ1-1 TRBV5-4 CASSPGPGNTEAFF
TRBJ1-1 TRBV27 CASSSPTGQGKTEAFF
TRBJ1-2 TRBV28 CASSLILGALGF
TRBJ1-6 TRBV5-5 CASGKTGVGSPLHF
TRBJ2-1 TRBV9 CASSASSGRFDNEQFF
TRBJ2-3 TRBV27 CASSFGTSGRPTDTQYF
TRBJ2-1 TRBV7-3 CASSPQRFGPRGKNEQFF
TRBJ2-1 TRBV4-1 CASSQGRTGYNEQFF
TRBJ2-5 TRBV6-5 CASSYHSGLVKETQYF
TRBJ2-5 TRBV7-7 CASSRQRGRQETQYF
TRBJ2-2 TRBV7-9 CASRHGGSTGELFF
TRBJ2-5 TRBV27 CASSFNPVRETQYF
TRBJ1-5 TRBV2 CASSRGNSNQPQHF
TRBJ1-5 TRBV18 CASSPDSTNQPQHF
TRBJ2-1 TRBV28 CASRTRGEQFF
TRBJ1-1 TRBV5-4 CASSLLRGVRNTEAFF
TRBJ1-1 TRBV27 CASSLSMTEHIKNTEAFF
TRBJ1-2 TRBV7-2 CASSLSRDTYYGYTF
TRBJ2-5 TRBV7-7 CASSLGHSSQETQYF
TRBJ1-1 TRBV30 CASSGDRTGRNTEAFF
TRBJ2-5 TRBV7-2 CASSVTGTSGRAQYF
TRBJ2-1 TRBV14 CASTRDILGNEQFF
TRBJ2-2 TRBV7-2 CASSMPQGADGELFF
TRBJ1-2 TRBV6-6 CASSPTGYGYTF
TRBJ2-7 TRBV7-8 CASSAMVSEEYEQYF
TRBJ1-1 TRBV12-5 CASGPSGRGGNTEAFF
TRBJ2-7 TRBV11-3 CASSFTGGSYEQYF
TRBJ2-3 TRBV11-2 CASSLVAAGAPRNTQYF
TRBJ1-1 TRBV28 CASSLVSGGAGAFF
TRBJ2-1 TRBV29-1 CSVTGGGEQFF
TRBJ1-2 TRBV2 CAGTGLANYGYTF
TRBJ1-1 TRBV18 CASSPQRENTEAFF
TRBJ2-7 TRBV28 CASSLLLGFELF
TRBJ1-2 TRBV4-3 CASSQAESGQSYGYTF
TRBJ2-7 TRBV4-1 CASSQYYPGDRTIYEQYF
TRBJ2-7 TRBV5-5 CASSFWQGKSYEQYF
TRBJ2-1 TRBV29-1 CSGGISGGRDEQFF
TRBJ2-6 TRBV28 CASSSRSAGANVLTF
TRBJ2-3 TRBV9 CASSAAVKSGSTDTQYF
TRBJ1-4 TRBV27 CASSLSRQNNEKLFF
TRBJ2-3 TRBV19 CASSRGTSGSTDTQYF
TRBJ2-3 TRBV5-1 CASSLGGTSTDTQYF
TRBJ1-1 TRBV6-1 CASTEETEAFF
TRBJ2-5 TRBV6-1 CASSAMKETQYF
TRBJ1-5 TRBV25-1 CASSRGGNQPQHF
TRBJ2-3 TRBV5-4 CASSFPRGARTDTQYF
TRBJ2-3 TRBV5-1 CASSLEAGITDTQYF